The 21 T cell receptor beta chains listed next were all sequenced from one sample in a study of CDR3 diversity in severe acne (dated by TCRdb to between 2018 and 2021). The method was PCR. For sequencing, an Illumina HiSeq 2000 was employed. The public reads were reanalyzed by TCRdb: fastp trimming at Q25, MiXCR alignment, in-frame beta chains only. Rows are unified per CDR3 protein, each entry keeping the most common DNA and genes. The sample profile shows 84,000 or so distinct CDR3 sequences; 45% to 50% of them were found once. The ten largest clones represent about 9.4% of the sample. Specimen: blood. These receptors all stem from a male donor in good health, serving as a control.

This chain connects TRBV5-1 to TRBJ2-1; 13 bases match TRBD2. CDR1 and CDR2 from the germline V gene are SGHRS and YFSETQ. The CDR3 has 16 amino acids. The V segment lost 3 bases and the J segment 8 bases; nucleotides outside the gene matches: 8. The CDR3 DNA sequence: TGCGCCAGCAGCTCCCTAGGACTAGCGGGAGCCTATGAGCAGTTCTTC. Its protein product is CASSSLGLAGAYEQFF.

This clonotype appeared a few times. The genes are TRBV15 and TRBJ1-3; 7 positions agree with TRBD1. The CDR3 runs 16 residues. The germline V gene has CDR1 LNHNV and CDR2 YYDKDF (reference sequence). J lost 4 bases, V lost 1 base, and 7 bases had no gene match. Here the CDR3 DNA reads TGTGCCACCAGCAGAGGGGACAGAGATGCCGGAAACACCATATATTTT. It specifies CATSRGDRDAGNTIYF.

This clonotype was detected only once. The V gene is TRBV29-1, the J gene TRBJ1-3, with D uncertain. In germline, CDR1 is SQVTM, CDR2 ANQGSEA. Trimming took off 6 bases at V and 1 base at J, with 4 bases between the two ends. The CDR3 totals 11 residues. This CDR3 reads CSVDSGNTIYF. CDR3 sequence (DNA): TGCAGCGTCGATTCTGGAAACACCATATATTTT.

The table lists this clonotype with a few counts. The CDR3 nucleotides are TGTGCCAGCAGCTTGGCCTCGGGGGATGGCTACACCTTC. Translated: CASSLASGDGYTF. This sequence joins TRBV5-6 and TRBJ1-2, with D maybe TRBD1 (5 bases). V was shortened by 0 bases and J by 6 bases, with 9 bases between the two germline ends. The CDR3 sequence is 13 residues long. Per germline, CDR1 SGHDT and CDR2 YYEEEE.

This clonotype was counted a few times. One junction end disagrees with the germline gene, perhaps due to a read error. This chain connects TRBV29-1 to TRBJ1-2; D gene uncertain. Germline V gives CDR1 SQVTM, CDR2 ANQGSEA. The CDR3 has 12 residues. The CDR3, as DNA: TGCAGCGCCACCGGCGGGGTGGATGGTTACACCTTC. Protein sequence: CSATGGVDGYTF.

The chain has TRBV7-6 and TRBJ2-5; 7 bases align to TRBD2. The CDR3 has 16 amino acids. After removal of 4 bases from V and 1 base from J, the junction contained 9 bases not matched to a gene. The germline V gene encodes CDR1 SGHVS and CDR2 FNYEAQ. CDR3 region: CASSSPSGHAQETQYF. The CDR3 bases are TGTGCCAGCAGCTCACCTAGCGGACACGCCCAAGAGACCCAGTACTTC.

This clonotype was seen repeatedly, ten times or more. The chain has TRBV5-6 and TRBJ2-5; TRBD2 matches at 8 bases. The CDR3 runs to 16 residues. V lost 0 bases to trimming and J lost 5 bases; unmatched junction nucleotides: 9. CDR1 and CDR2 from the germline V gene are SGHDT and YYEEEE. CDR3 nucleotide sequence: TGTGCCAGCAGCTTGGGGAGCGGGGGCGCAAGGGAGACCCAGTACTTC. Amino acid sequence: CASSLGSGGARETQYF.

The genes are TRBV20-1 and TRBJ2-7, with TRBD2 matching over 10 bases. Unmatched junction bases numbered 2, after V lost 1 base and J lost 2 bases. CDR1 and CDR2 (germline): DFQATT, SNEGSKA (reference sequence). CDR3 length: 14 amino acids. CDR3 bases: TGCAGTGCTAGAGGCCTAGCGGGAGCCTACGAGCAGTACTTC. Translated: CSARGLAGAYEQYF.

The chain recombines TRBV7-9 with TRBJ2-5, with 10 positions matching TRBD2. Germline-derived CDR1 and CDR2 are SEHNR and FQNEAQ (reference sequence). Unmatched junction bases numbered 12, after V lost 3 bases and J lost 5 bases. The CDR3 is 17 amino acids. The CDR3 sequence is CASSFGMLAGVRETQYF. The CDR3 DNA sequence: TGTGCCAGCAGCTTTGGGATGCTAGCGGGAGTACGGGAGACCCAGTACTTC.

This chain joins TRBV9 and TRBJ2-3, with 13 bases matching TRBD2. The CDR3 is made up of 18 amino acids. The V segment lost 5 bases and the J segment 6 bases; nucleotides outside the gene matches: 15. Germline loops: CDR1 SGDLS, CDR2 YYNGEE. CDR3 in amino acids: CASRGVSGLAGDADTQYF. The CDR3 coding sequence is TGTGCCAGCAGGGGGGTTTCTGGACTAGCGGGAGACGCGGATACGCAGTATTTT.

The V gene is TRBV6-1, the J gene TRBJ2-1; D not certain. Germline V CDR1 and CDR2: MNHNS, SASEGT. The CDR3 totals 16 residues. V lost 5 bases to trimming and J lost 0 bases, with 14 bases between them. The CDR3 reads CASSLWATGSYNEQFF. For the CDR3, the DNA is TGTGCCAGCAGTCTATGGGCAACGGGCTCCTACAATGAGCAGTTCTTC.

This clonotype showed up just a few times. This sequence joins TRBV15 and TRBJ2-7, with TRBD1 matching over 7 bases. Germline lookup yields CDR1 LNHNV and CDR2 YYDKDF (reference sequence). The ends lost 8 bases at V and 4 bases at J; junction bases unmatched: 5. This CDR3 is 12 amino acids long. The CDR3 is CATADRKYEQYF. As DNA, the CDR3 is TGTGCCACCGCGGACAGGAAGTACGAGCAGTACTTC. Looking up the rest from reference TRBV15 and TRBJ2-7 gives the full variable domain: DAMVIQNPRYQVTQFGKPVTLSCSQTLNHNVMYWYQQKSSQAPKLLFHYYDKDFNNEADTPDNFQSRRPNTSFCFLDIRSPGLGDTAMYLCATADRKYEQYFGPGTRLTVT.

Ten or more counts support this clonotype. The genes are TRBV3-1 and TRBJ2-1; no definite D call. The CDR3 extends over 11 amino acids. V was pared by 4 bases and J by 8 bases, with 6 bases between. In germline, CDR1 is LGHDT, CDR2 YNNKEL (reference sequence). Written as DNA, the CDR3 is TGTGCCAGCAGCCTAAGAGATGAGCAGTTCTTC. This encodes CASSLRDEQFF.

The chain employs TRBV19 and TRBJ2-3, with D perhaps given as TRBD1 or TRBD2 (5 bases each). V lost 1 base and J lost 1, with 9 bases in between. In germline, CDR1 is LNHDA, CDR2 SQIVND (reference sequence). The CDR3 runs to 15 residues. This CDR3 is CASSIGGTGTDTQYF. The CDR3 bases are TGTGCCAGTAGTATAGGGGGGACCGGCACAGATACGCAGTATTTT.

This clonotype was seen a single time. The chain is built from TRBV7-6 and TRBJ2-7; no reliable D call. Germline CDR1 and CDR2: SGHVS and FNYEAQ. The CDR3 is 14 amino acids. Trimming left V 5 bases short and J 7 bases short, with 18 bases between. CDR3 region: CASSPFGKVGEQYF. The CDR3, as DNA: TGTGCCAGCAGCCCATTTGGGAAAGTGGGAGAGCAGTACTTC.

The rearrangement joins TRBV7-9 to TRBJ2-7; D is perhaps TRBD2 (6 bases). The CDR3 loop spans 14 amino acids. Germline V CDR1 and CDR2: SEHNR, FQNEAQ (reference sequence). V dropped 6 bases and J dropped 1 base, with 13 bases sitting between them. The CDR3 reads CASRPGSKSYEQYF. The CDR3 DNA follows: TGTGCCAGCAGACCCGGGAGCAAATCCTACGAGCAGTACTTC.

This clonotype was recorded at least ten times. The chain joins TRBV28 to TRBJ2-7; the D gene is possibly TRBD1 (5 bases). CDR1 is MDHEN, CDR2 SYDVKM, per germline. The CDR3 has 13 amino acids. Trimming shortened V by 5 bases and J by 4 bases, and 12 bases separated the two germline ends. CDR3 nucleotide sequence: TGTGCCAGCAGTCGAACAGGCTCATACGAGCAGTACTTC. Translating it yields CASSRTGSYEQYF.

The J gene is TRBJ1-5, the V gene TRBV2; 7 bases line up with TRBD1. Unmatched junction bases numbered 5, after V lost 0 bases and J lost 6 bases. Germline values: CDR1 SNHLY, CDR2 FYNNEI. The CDR3 contains 15 residues. Here the CDR3 DNA reads TGTGCCAGCAGTGAAGCATTAGGGGGCGGTCAGCCCCAGCATTTT. Protein product: CASSEALGGGQPQHF.

This chain joins TRBV20-1 and TRBJ1-5, with D possibly matching TRBD1 (5 bases). The CDR3 consists of 16 residues. The germline V gene encodes CDR1 DFQATT and CDR2 SNEGSKA (reference sequence). V was pared by 3 bases and J by 1 base, with 16 bases between. Here the CDR3 DNA reads TGCAGTGCTAGTCCCGAGACCGGGGGGAGCAATCAGCCCCAGCATTTT. Translated: CSASPETGGSNQPQHF.

J is TRBJ2-7 and V is TRBV11-2, with 11 bases matching TRBD2. The CDR3 has 17 residues. V lost 1 base and J lost 2; bases outside the gene matches: 7. Germline V gene data show CDR1 as SGHAT and CDR2 as FQNNGV. This chain's CDR3 is CASSLVLLAGGPYEQYF. The CDR3 DNA follows: TGTGCCAGCAGCTTAGTCCTCCTAGCGGGGGGCCCCTACGAGCAGTACTTC.

The V and J genes are TRBV3-1 and TRBJ2-2; tentatively, D is TRBD1 or TRBD2 (5 bases each). Germline CDR1 and CDR2: LGHDT and YNNKEL (reference sequence). V shed 1 base and J shed 7 bases, with 10 bases lying between them. There are 14 residues in the CDR3. This chain's CDR3 is CASSQGGAVGELFF. DNA for the CDR3: TGTGCCAGCAGCCAAGGAGGGGCGGTCGGGGAGCTGTTTTTT.